This entry lists 5 T cell receptor beta chains sequenced from one sample in a study of CD8 T cells in ankylosing spondylitis. TCRdb ran MiXCR on the 5' RACE reads and lists one entry per CDR3 protein. The sample lists approximately 130,000 distinct CDR3 sequences, roughly a tenth seen once, with approximately 3.3% in the top ten. Sequencing used blood, either unsorted or a sorted T cell fraction (not recorded which). All receptors derive from a male donor with ankylosing spondylitis or in good health (not recorded which).

In its sample, this clonotype was seen many times. This sequence joins TRBV20-1 and TRBJ1-5; D remains ambiguous. This CDR3 is 13 amino acids long. The V gene lost 7 bases and the J gene lost 0 bases, with 10 bases spanning the gap. Per the germline V gene, CDR1 is DFQATT and CDR2 is SNEGSKA (reference sequence). In DNA, the CDR3 is TGCAGTGGGGTAGAATATAGCAATCAGCCCCAGCATTTT. Its translation: CSGVEYSNQPQHF.

This clonotype was seen many times. The chain joins TRBV6-1 to TRBJ2-1; D is uncertain. Germline loops: CDR1 MNHNS, CDR2 SASEGT. The CDR3 spans 15 residues. Trimming removed 0 bases from V and 9 bases from J, with 15 bases in between. The CDR3 DNA sequence: TGTGCCAGCAGTGAAGCGTATAATCGACCCGGTGAGCAGTTCTTC. Protein sequence: CASSEAYNRPGEQFF.

This clonotype was recorded at least ten times. The genes are TRBV20-1 and TRBJ2-1, with 9 bases that match TRBD2. The V gene's germline CDR1 is DFQATT and CDR2 SNEGSKA (reference sequence). The V segment lost 1 base and the J segment 0 bases; nucleotides outside the gene matches: 4. This CDR3 has 16 residues. The CDR3 sequence: CSARGLAGSSYNEQFF. In DNA, the CDR3 is TGCAGTGCTAGAGGGCTAGCGGGGAGCTCCTACAATGAGCAGTTCTTC.

Ten or more counts support this clonotype. The chain recombines TRBV12-3 or TRBV12-4 with TRBJ1-5, with 8 bases lining up with TRBD1. Trimming removed 6 bases from V and 3 bases from J; junction bases left unmatched: 7. This CDR3 spans 15 amino acids. CDR3 loop: CASSPWTGNNQPQHF. The CDR3 DNA is TGTGCCAGCAGCCCGTGGACAGGGAACAATCAGCCCCAGCATTTT.

This clonotype was seen ten or more times. The gene calls are TRBV27 and TRBJ2-4; 9 bases are a match to TRBD2. The CDR3 has 13 amino acids. Germline V gene lookup returns CDR1 MNHEY and CDR2 SMNVEV (reference sequence). V lost 10 bases and J lost 5; bases outside the gene matches: 6. CDR3 in DNA: TGTGCCACCTCTAGCGGGAATGAAAACATTCAGTACTTC. Translated, it gives CATSSGNENIQYF.